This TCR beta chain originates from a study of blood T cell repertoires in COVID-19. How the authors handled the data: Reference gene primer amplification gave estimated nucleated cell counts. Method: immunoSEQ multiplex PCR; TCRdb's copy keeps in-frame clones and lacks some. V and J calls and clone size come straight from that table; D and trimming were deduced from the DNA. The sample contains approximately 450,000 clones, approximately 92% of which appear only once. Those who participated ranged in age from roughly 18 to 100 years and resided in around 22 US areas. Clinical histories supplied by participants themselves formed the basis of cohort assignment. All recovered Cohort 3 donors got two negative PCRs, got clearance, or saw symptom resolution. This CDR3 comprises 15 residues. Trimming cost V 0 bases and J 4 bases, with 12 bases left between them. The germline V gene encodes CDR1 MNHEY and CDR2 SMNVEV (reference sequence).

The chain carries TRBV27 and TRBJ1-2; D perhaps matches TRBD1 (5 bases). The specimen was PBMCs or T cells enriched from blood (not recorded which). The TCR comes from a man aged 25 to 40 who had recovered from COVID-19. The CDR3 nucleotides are TGTGCCAGCAGTTTATCAGGGGTGGTTTCCTATGGCTACACCTTC. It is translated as CASSLSGVVSYGYTF.